This T cell receptor beta chain was profiled in a study of blood T cell repertoires in COVID-19. Across the study: COVID-19 samples collected from the United States, Italy and Spain covered acute and convalescent phases.

J gave up 4 bases and V 4 bases, and 8 bases lay outside the gene matches. Germline CDR1 is SGHNT and CDR2 is YYREEE (reference sequence). The CDR3 runs 15 residues. Sequencing was performed with immunoSEQ multiplex PCR; in TCRdb, only in-frame clones are kept and a portion is missing. The profile shows about 260,000 clones, about 90% of them singletons. Input material: peripheral blood. The origin of this receptor is a woman aged 25 to 39 with COVID-19, enrolled during active disease. V gene TRBV5-4 combines with J gene TRBJ2-3, with TRBD2 identical over 8 bases. The CDR3 DNA is TGTGCCAGCAGCCGACCGGGAGGGGAGGCAGATACGCAGTATTTT. The encoded protein is CASSRPGGEADTQYF.